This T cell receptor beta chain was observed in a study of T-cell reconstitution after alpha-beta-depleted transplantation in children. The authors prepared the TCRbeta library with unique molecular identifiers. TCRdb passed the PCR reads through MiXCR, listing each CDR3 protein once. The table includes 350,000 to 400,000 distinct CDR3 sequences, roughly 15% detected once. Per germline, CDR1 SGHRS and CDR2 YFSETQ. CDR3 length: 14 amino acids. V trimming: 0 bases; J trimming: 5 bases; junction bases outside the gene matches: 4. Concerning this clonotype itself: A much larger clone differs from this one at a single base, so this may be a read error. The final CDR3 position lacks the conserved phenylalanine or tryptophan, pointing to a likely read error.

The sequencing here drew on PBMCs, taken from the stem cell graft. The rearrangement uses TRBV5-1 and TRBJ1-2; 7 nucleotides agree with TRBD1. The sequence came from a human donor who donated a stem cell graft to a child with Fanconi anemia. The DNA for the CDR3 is TGCGCCAGCAGCTTGGACAGGGGTTCATATGGCTACACCTAC. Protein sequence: CASSLDRGSYGYTY.